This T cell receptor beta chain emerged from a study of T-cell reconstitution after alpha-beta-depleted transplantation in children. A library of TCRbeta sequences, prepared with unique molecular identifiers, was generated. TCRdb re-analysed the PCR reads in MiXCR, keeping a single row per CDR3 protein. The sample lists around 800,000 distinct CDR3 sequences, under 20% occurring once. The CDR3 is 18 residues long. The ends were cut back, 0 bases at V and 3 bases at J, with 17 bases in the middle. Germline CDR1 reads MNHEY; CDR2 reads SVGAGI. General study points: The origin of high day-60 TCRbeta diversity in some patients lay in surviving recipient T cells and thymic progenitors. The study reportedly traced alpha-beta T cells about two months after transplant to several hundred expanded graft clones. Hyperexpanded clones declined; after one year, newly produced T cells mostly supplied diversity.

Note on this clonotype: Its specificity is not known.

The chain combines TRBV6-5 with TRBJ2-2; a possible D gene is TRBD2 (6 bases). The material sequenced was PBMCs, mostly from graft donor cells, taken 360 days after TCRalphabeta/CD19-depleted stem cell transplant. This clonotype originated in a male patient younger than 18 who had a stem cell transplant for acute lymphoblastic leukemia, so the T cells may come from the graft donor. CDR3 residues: CASSYSAAISGDTGELFF. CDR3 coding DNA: TGTGCCAGCAGTTACTCCGCCGCCATATCGGGGGACACCGGGGAGCTGTTTTTT.